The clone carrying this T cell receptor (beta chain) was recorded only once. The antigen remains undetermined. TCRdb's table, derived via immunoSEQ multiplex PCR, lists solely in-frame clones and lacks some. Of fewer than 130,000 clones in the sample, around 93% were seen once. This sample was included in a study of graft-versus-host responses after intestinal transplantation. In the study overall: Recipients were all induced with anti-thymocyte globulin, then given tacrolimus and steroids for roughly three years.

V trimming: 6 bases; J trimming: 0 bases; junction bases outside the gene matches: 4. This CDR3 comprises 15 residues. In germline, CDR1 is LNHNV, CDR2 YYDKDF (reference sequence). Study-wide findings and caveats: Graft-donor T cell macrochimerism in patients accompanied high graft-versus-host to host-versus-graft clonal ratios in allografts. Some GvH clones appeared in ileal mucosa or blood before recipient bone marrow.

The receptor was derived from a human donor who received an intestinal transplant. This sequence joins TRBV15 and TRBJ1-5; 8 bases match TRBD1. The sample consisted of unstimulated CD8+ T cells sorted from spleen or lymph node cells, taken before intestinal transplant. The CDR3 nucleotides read TGTGCCACCAGGAGGACAGGGTATAGCAATCAGCCCCAGCATTTT. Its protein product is CATRRTGYSNQPQHF.